This TCR beta chain was observed in a study of CXCR3-negative and CXCR3-positive naive CD8 T cells (dated by TCRdb to about 2019). Regarding the study in general: In total, about 130 million TRB reads were obtained, which works out to roughly 1.5 +/- 0.3 million reads per library. Diversity and physicochemical repertoire analyses were performed on about 12 donors pooled from two independent experiments. TRBV-TRBJ cluster analysis included naive subsets from 5 donors and memory cells from 3 donors. General study outcomes and caveats: Because surface CD5, which has been linked to self-reactivity in mice, was comparable between naive subsets, TCR interaction strength was also inferred from TRB CDR3 physicochemical properties. Because CXCR3 expression was partially decreased after cryopreservation, freshly isolated PBMCs were used for most assays. Compared with CXCR3-negative naive cells, CXCR3-positive naive cells had TRB CDR3s with higher hydrophobicity (lower Kidera factor 4), lower energy, and higher strength and volume indices. Both naive subsets had comparably high repertoire diversity, while memory CD8+ T cells had much lower repertoire diversity. Similar TRBV-TRBJ usage was shown by naive CXCR3-negative and CXCR3-positive cells from the same donor, whereas distinct patterns were shown by memory cells.

Based on the germline V gene, the CDR1 and CDR2 sequences are SGHRS and YFSETQ. From the cysteine up to the phenylalanine, the CDR3 has a length of 14 residues. The DNA is unrecorded. Each CD8+ T cell subset was flow-sorted in triplicate, and 300,000 or so cells per subset were placed directly into RLT lysis buffer. To keep memory contaminants out, a stringent definition of naive CD8+ T cells was applied: CD45RO-CCR7+CD27+CD95-. Standard density gradient centrifugation was used to isolate peripheral blood mononuclear cells from buffy coats. A FACSAria III was used to flow-sort naive CXCR3-negative and CXCR3-positive CD8+ T cells. An RNeasy Mini Kit was used to extract total RNA from the sorted cells. A count is missing, but by frequency this clonotype is medium-sized (0.01 to 0.1%). Its antigen remains unidentified. Sequencing instrument: NextSeq 550. The Human TCR Profiling Kit (MiLaboratory) was used to make UMI-labeled 5' RACE TRB cDNA libraries. cDNA synthesis used the entire amount of extracted RNA, and PCR amplification then used the entire amount of cDNA produced. Libraries were prepared in parallel with an identical number of PCR cycles. Regarding the original processing steps: About 53,000 +/- 9,400 unique UMI-labeled TRB cDNA molecules per library were extracted with MIGEC and MiXCR, with at least two reads per UMI required. Each library averaged 40,000 +/- 10,000 functional in-frame TRB CDR3 nucleotide clonotypes without stop codons. After downsampling to 5000 UMI-labeled TRB molecules per sample, diversity metrics, including normalized Shannon-Wiener and Chao1, were computed in VDJtools. VDJtools was used to calculate clonotype-size-weighted physicochemical properties of the central five CDR3 residues, namely interaction energy, strength, volume and Kidera factor 4. One entry per CDR3 protein sequence results from the TCRdb reprocessing of the reads, with DNA left out. These V and J calls rely on TCRdb rather than the paper's analysis. The sample table records 5,000 to 5,500 distinct CDR3 sequences. The biggest ten clones account for roughly 2% of the sample.

Specimen: naive CXCR3- CD8+ T cells from blood. Per the publication, the cell subset or site label means: CD45RO-CCR7+CD27+CD95- naive CD8+ T cells lacking CXCR3 (TNR3-). The receptor was isolated from a human donor in good health. Some clones in this sample may be carry-over from other donors' samples. Rearrangement joined TRBV5-1 to TRBJ2-7; with no DNA, the TCRdb D assignment of TRBD1 cannot be verified. The encoded CDR3 is CASSTAGEPYEQYF.